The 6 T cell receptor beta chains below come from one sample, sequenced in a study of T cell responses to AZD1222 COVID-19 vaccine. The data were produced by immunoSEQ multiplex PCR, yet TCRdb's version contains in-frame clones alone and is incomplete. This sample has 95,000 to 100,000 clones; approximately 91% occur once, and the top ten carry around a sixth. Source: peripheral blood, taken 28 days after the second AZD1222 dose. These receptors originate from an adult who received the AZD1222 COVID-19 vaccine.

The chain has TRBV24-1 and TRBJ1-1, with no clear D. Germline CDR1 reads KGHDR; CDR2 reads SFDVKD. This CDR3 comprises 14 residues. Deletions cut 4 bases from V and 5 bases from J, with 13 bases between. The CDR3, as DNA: TGTGCCACCAGTGACCACAATACGGGTACTGAAGCTTTCTTT. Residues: CATSDHNTGTEAFF.

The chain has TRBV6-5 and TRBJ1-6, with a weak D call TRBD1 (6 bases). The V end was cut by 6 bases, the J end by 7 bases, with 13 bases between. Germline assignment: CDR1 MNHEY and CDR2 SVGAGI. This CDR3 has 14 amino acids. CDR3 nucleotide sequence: TGTGCCAGCAGAATAGACAGGTCCAATTCACCCCTCCACTTT. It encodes CASRIDRSNSPLHF.

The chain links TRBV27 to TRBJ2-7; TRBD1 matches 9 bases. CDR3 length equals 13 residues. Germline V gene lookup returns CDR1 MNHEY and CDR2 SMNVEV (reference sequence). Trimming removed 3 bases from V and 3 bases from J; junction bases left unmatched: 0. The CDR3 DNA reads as TGTGCCAGCAGTTTGGACAGGGGCTACGAGCAGTACTTC. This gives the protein CASSLDRGYEQYF.

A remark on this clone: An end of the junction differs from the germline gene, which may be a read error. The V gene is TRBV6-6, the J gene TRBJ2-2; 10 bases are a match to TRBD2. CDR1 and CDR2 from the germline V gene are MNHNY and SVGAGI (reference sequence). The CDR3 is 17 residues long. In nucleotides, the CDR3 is TGTGCCAGCAGTCTTCCCCCGGGACTAGCGAACACCGGGGAGCTGTTCTTT. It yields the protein CASSLPPGLANTGELFF.

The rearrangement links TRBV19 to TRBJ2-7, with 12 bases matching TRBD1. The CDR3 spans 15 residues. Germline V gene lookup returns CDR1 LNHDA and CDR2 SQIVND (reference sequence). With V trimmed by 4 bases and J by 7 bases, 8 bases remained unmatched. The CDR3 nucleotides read TGTGCCAGTAGTACCGGGACAGGGGGCTCTGAAGAGCAGTACTTC. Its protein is CASSTGTGGSEEQYF.

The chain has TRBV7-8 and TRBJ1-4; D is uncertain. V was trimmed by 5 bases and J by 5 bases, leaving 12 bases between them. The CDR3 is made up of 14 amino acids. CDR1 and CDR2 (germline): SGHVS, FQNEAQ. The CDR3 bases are TGTGCCAGCAGCCCCCGAGAAGCCAATGAAAAACTGTTTTTT. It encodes CASSPREANEKLFF. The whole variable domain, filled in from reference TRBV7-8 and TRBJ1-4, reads GAGVSQSPRYKVAKRGQDVALRCDPISGHVSLFWYQQALGQGPEFLTYFQNEAQLDKSGLPSDRFFAERPEGSVSTLKIQRTQQEDSAVYLCASSPREANEKLFFGSGTQLSVL.